Each of the 6 T cell receptor beta chains below was sequenced from the same sample in a study of siplizumab effects on memory and regulatory T cells. Assay used: immunoSEQ multiplex PCR; TCRdb lists only in-frame clones, some missing. This repertoire shows about 91,000 clones, over 85% found once; its top ten account for approximately 7.1%. The material sequenced was CD8+ T cells sorted from blood. The receptor source for this set is a human donor in good health.

This chain joins TRBV11-2 and TRBJ2-5; TRBD1 matches 7 bases. The CDR3 is 15 amino acids. CDR1 and CDR2 (germline): SGHAT, FQNNGV. V lost 2 bases to trimming and J lost 4 bases; unmatched junction nucleotides: 7. DNA of the CDR3: TGTGCCAGCAGCTTAACTGCTAGGGGGCTAGAGACCCAGTACTTC. Amino acid sequence: CASSLTARGLETQYF.

The chain uses TRBV27 and TRBJ2-7; possibly TRBD2 for D (5 bases). The germline V and J ends were trimmed by 2 bases and 9 bases, with 14 bases remaining between them. The germline gives CDR1 MNHEY, CDR2 SMNVEV (reference sequence). The CDR3 is 13 residues long. CDR3 residues: CASSLDRLARQYF. CDR3 bases: TGTGCCAGCAGTTTAGACCGGCTAGCTCGGCAGTACTTC.

The gene calls are TRBV7-6 and TRBJ2-2; D ambiguous. V dropped 2 bases and J dropped 0 bases, with 16 bases sitting between them. Germline values: CDR1 SGHVS, CDR2 FNYEAQ. This CDR3 region has 18 residues. The CDR3 loop reads CASSLPPEWAANTGELFF. CDR3 in DNA: TGTGCCAGCAGCTTACCCCCTGAGTGGGCGGCGAACACCGGGGAGCTGTTTTTT. The whole variable domain, remainder taken from reference TRBV7-6 and TRBJ2-2, is GAGVSQSPRYKVTKRGQDVALRCDPISGHVSLYWYRQALGQGPEFLTYFNYEAQQDKSGLPNDRFSAERPEGSISTLTIQRTEQRDSAMYRCASSLPPEWAANTGELFFGEGSRLTVL.

The chain is built from TRBV4-1 and TRBJ2-7, with D possibly matching TRBD1 (5 bases). V was pared by 0 bases and J by 4 bases, with 13 bases between. The germline gives CDR1 MGHRA, CDR2 YSYEKL. This CDR3 comprises 15 residues. CDR3 amino acids: CASSQDWAGIYEQYF. The CDR3, as DNA: TGCGCCAGCAGCCAAGATTGGGCAGGGATTTACGAGCAGTACTTC.

This clone was observed a few times. CDR3 loop: CASSLDGGRHQPQHF. DNA of the CDR3: TGTGCCAGCAGCTTGGACGGAGGGCGGCATCAGCCCCAGCATTTT. This chain joins TRBV5-8 and TRBJ1-5; D is unclear. The CDR3 spans 15 residues. Germline CDR1 SGHTS, CDR2 YDEGEE. V lost 0 bases to trimming and J lost 5 bases, with 12 bases between them.

CDR3: CASSLDPGGQGDTQYF. The CDR3 DNA sequence: TGTGCCAGCAGCTTAGATCCCGGGGGGCAAGGGGATACGCAGTATTTT. The chain couples TRBV11-3 to TRBJ2-3; tentative D call: TRBD2 (7 bases). Germline-derived CDR1 and CDR2 are SGHNT and YENEEA. Trimming stripped 0 bases from V and 6 bases from J, with 16 bases between. The CDR3 has 16 amino acids.